This T cell receptor (beta chain) was sequenced for a study of glioma-infiltrating T cells. Note on this clonotype: Its antigen is still unknown.

Amplification of TCR alpha and beta CDR3 regions from RNA used iRepertoire nested multiplex PCR. TCRdb ran MiXCR on the multiplex PCR reads and lists one entry per CDR3 protein. The sample has fewer than 500,000 distinct CDR3 sequences, less than 50% seen once. This CDR3 spans 16 amino acids. Germline loops: CDR1 LGHDT, CDR2 YNNKEL (reference sequence). V gave up 1 base and J gave up 3 bases, with 16 bases separating them. Study outcomes and limitations: Patients with low tissue-blood divergence carried a signature set of shared blood CDR3 motifs.

The chain employs TRBV3-1 and TRBJ2-7; TRBD1 or TRBD2 may be the D gene (5 bases each). What was sequenced was glioma tissue, nonneoplastic brain tissue, or PBMCs (not recorded which). The source of this sequence is a human donor with low-grade glioma or glioblastoma, undergoing nonglioma brain surgery, or in good health (not recorded which). This CDR3 reads CASSQGARGVNYEQYF. The CDR3, as DNA: TGTGCCAGCAGCCAAGGAGCGAGGGGCGTTAACTACGAGCAGTACTTC.